Reported below is one TCR beta chain. The record originates from a study of shared clonotypes between healthy human individuals. The naive CD8 population came from CD45RO-negative cells selected for CCR7, without terminally differentiated effector memory CD45RA+ cells. Some clones are missing from TCRdb's copy, which holds only in-frame ones; the method was immunoSEQ multiplex PCR. The data show approximately 740,000 clones, about 92% seen once. The sample consisted of naive CD8+ T cells sorted from blood. The clonotype comes from a man younger than 45 in good health.

Written as DNA, the CDR3 is TGTGCCAGCAGCGTGGGACTCGGCGTTCCGTACTTC. It is translated as CASSVGLGVPYF. The chain recombines TRBV13 with TRBJ2-7; weak D call: TRBD2 (6 bases). The V gene's germline CDR1 is PRHDT and CDR2 FYEKMQ (reference sequence). V shed 5 bases and J shed 12 bases, with 17 bases lying between them. This CDR3 spans 12 amino acids.